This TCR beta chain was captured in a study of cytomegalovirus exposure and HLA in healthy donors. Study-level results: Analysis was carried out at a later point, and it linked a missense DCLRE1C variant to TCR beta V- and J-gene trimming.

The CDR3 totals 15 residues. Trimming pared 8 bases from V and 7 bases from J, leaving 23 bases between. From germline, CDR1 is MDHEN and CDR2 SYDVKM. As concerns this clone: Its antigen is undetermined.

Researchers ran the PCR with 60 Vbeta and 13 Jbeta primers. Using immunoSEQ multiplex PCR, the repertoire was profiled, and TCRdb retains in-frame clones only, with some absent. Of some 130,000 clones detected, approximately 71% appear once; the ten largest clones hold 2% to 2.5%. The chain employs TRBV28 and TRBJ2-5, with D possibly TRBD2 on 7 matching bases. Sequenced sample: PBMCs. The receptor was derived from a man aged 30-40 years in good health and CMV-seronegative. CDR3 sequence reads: CASRSGGAGFGTQYF. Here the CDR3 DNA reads TGTGCCAGCCGATCTGGGGGGGCGGGGTTCGGGACCCAGTACTTC.